This TCR beta chain came from a study of T cell changes during pregnancy in multiple sclerosis. This clone is a singleton in its sample. Using immunoSEQ multiplex PCR, the repertoire was profiled, and TCRdb retains in-frame clones only, with some absent. The sample carries about 46,000 clones, almost 95% recorded once. Trimming shortened V by 6 bases and J by 5 bases, and 13 bases separated the two germline ends. The CDR3 consists of 13 residues. Germline V CDR1 and CDR2: MNHEY, SMNVEV (reference sequence). The chain carries TRBV27 and TRBJ1-1, with a weak D call TRBD1 (6 bases). Sequencing used CD8+ T cells from peripheral blood mononuclear cells, obtained in the first trimester of pregnancy. This clonotype was sampled from a female donor with multiple sclerosis, enrolled in a pregnancy study. The CDR3 DNA reads as TGTGCCAGCAGCGCAGGGGTACGGACTGAAGCTTTCTTT. Translated: CASSAGVRTEAFF.